This is a list of T cell receptor beta chains from one sample in a study of Ad26.COV2.S vaccination and SARS-CoV-2 variants. The protocol was immunoSEQ multiplex PCR, while the TCRdb copy is restricted to in-frame clones and leaves out a portion. Found here are roughly 700,000 clones, 89% of them singletons; the top ten hold about 1.5%. The sequencing here drew on peripheral blood, taken in a trial of Ad26.COV2.S vaccine versus placebo. Receptors originate from a person aged 18-60 years who received the Ad26.COV2.S COVID-19 vaccine or a placebo. Both conserved end residues are part of each CDR3. A D gene is named only where the DNA matches it firmly. For some rows the clone size is stated as once, few or many, or as a class when expanded; others skip it.

j_call v_call clone_size d_call cdr3_aa cdr3_nt
TRBJ2-7 TRBV2 . . CASSEQGVYEQYF TGTGCCAGCAGTGAACAGGGTGTTTACGAGCAGTACTTC
TRBJ1-1 TRBV5-1 . . CASRYVGGTEAFF TGCGCCAGCAGGTATGTTGGGGGCACTGAAGCTTTCTTT
TRBJ1-1 TRBV7-2 . . CASSKQGGDTEAFF TGTGCCAGCAGCAAACAGGGAGGAGACACTGAAGCTTTCTTT
TRBJ1-6 TRBV11-1 . . CASSLRRLAPLHF TGTGCCAGCAGCTTGAGGAGGCTGGCACCCCTCCACTTT
TRBJ2-7 TRBV2 . . CATSTSLPSYEQYF TGTGCCACGTCAACTAGTTTACCCTCCTACGAGCAGTACTTC
TRBJ2-6 TRBV6-5 . . CASMGQYSGANVLTF TGTGCCAGCATGGGGCAGTACTCTGGGGCCAACGTCCTGACTTTC
TRBJ2-7 TRBV29-1 . TRBD2 CSVEVGAGDEQYF TGCAGCGTTGAAGTTGGGGCGGGGGATGAGCAGTACTTC
TRBJ2-7 TRBV12-3/TRBV12-4 . . CASSLGASYEQYF TGTGCCAGCAGTTTAGGTGCTTCCTACGAGCAGTACTTC
TRBJ2-1 TRBV5-4 . . CASSLDGGSSYNEQFF TGTGCCAGCAGCTTGGACGGCGGAAGCTCCTACAATGAGCAGTTCTTC
TRBJ2-5 TRBV10-1 . . CASSEGGTETQYF TGCGCCAGCAGTGAGGGAGGGACAGAGACCCAGTACTTC
TRBJ2-2 TRBV19 . . CASSRGTDPANTGELFF TGTGCCAGTAGTCGGGGGACAGATCCCGCGAACACCGGGGAGCTGTTTTTT
TRBJ2-7 TRBV6-2/TRBV6-3 . TRBD2 CASSYSFSGNYEQYF TGTGCCAGCAGTTACTCGTTTAGCGGGAACTACGAGCAGTACTTC
TRBJ1-1 TRBV5-4 few . CASSLDRNTEAFF TGTGCCAGCAGCTTGGACAGGAACACTGAAGCTTTCTTT